In its sample, the clone carrying this T cell receptor beta chain was seen a few times. The antigen is undetermined. The data were produced by immunoSEQ multiplex PCR, yet TCRdb's version contains in-frame clones alone and is incomplete. Of some 5,900 clones listed, approximately 1.8% are singletons. These data belong to a study of T cells after posttransplantation cyclophosphamide. Study-level results: Donor CD8+ memory clones often dominated recipient blood repertoires at later times. After PTCy, TRB diversity resembled that of CNI/methotrexate controls. TRB overlap between skin or GI tissue T cells and blood was limited.

Between the trimmed V and J ends, which lost 6 bases and 3 bases, there was a span of 13 bases. In germline, CDR1 is SGHRS, CDR2 YFSETQ. CDR3 size: 13 residues. Cyclophosphamide on days +3 and +4 followed busulfan-fludarabine conditioning and a marrow graft. The genes are TRBV5-1 and TRBJ2-7, with unresolved D. The clonotype was recovered from a young adult male patient who received an allogeneic stem cell transplant from a related donor, was CMV-positive, and had no GVHD. The T cells may come from the graft donor. The sequenced sample was PBMCs, obtained around 33 weeks after a stem cell transplant with posttransplant cyclophosphamide. CDR3 in amino acids: CASNDVRNYEQYF. Here the CDR3 DNA reads TGCGCCAGCAATGATGTCAGGAACTACGAGCAGTACTTC.